Sequencing of this T cell receptor beta chain was carried out in a study of Graves' ophthalmopathy and Graves' hyperthyroidism. Across the study: The blood sample was drawn at first diagnosis and before any treatment.

Germline CDR1 is MDHEN and CDR2 is SYDVKM. V lost 6 bases and J 1 base, leaving 4 bases between the germline ends. This CDR3 contains 13 residues. Sampling approximately 10 ml of fresh peripheral blood provided the PBMCs. This clonotype was observed many times. The authors amplified TCR beta CDR3 regions from RNA transcripts. After a first-round RT-PCR with HTBI primers, a second-round multiplex PCR was run. MiXCR was run by TCRdb on the multiplex PCR reads, yielding one entry per CDR3 protein. The sample records 200,000 to 250,000 distinct CDR3 sequences, roughly 21% being singletons. The sequencing sample was made of peripheral blood. V and J are TRBV28 and TRBJ2-6; the D is unclear. The sequence derives from a woman between 50 and 59 years old with Graves' ophthalmopathy. CDR3 nucleotide sequence: TGTGCCAGCAGACGGTCTGGGGCCAACGTCCTGACTTTC. Protein sequence: CASRRSGANVLTF.